The entry below describes one T cell receptor (beta chain). The data belong to a study of T cells in Graves' hyperthyroidism and ophthalmopathy. Across the whole study: Peripheral blood sampling occurred at initial diagnosis, before any treatment.

Using RNA transcripts as the source, TCR beta CDR3 regions were amplified. HTBI primers were the set used in a first-round RT-PCR of the TCR CDR3. TCRdb fed the multiplex PCR reads into MiXCR, producing one record per CDR3 protein. The table has about 600,000 distinct CDR3 sequences, roughly 15% seen once; the top ten hold about 3.5%. This CDR3 contains 13 residues. V lost 6 bases, J lost 3 bases, and 11 bases lay in between. Germline V gives CDR1 MNHEY, CDR2 SVGEGT. In the ophthalmopathy cohort, Clinical Activity Score was at least 3, NOSPECS grade at least 4, and duration under 3 months. Diagnostic assessment was based on clinical symptoms, serum thyroxine and TRAb, thyroid ultrasound and orbital computed tomography.

This sequence joins TRBV6-2 or TRBV6-3 and TRBJ1-1, with TRBD1 as a possible D gene (5 bases). Sequenced input: blood. This clonotype originated in a woman aged 40-49 years with Graves' ophthalmopathy. CDR3 sequence (DNA): TGTGCCAGCAGCCACAGGAGCTACACTGAAGCTTTCTTT. Its protein product is CASSHRSYTEAFF.